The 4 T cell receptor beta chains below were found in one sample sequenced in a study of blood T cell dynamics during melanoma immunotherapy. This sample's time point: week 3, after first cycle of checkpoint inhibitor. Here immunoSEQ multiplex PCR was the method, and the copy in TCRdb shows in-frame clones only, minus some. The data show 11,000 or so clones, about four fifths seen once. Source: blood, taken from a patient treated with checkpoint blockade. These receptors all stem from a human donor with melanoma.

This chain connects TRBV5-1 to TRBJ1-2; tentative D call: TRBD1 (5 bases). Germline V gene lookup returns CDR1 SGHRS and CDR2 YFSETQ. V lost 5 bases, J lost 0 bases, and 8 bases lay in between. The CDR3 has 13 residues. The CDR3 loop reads CASRQGSNYGYTF. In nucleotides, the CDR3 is TGCGCCAGCAGGCAGGGCTCTAACTATGGCTACACCTTC. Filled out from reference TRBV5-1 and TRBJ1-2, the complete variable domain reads KAGVTQTPRYLIKTRGQQVTLSCSPISGHRSVSWYQQTPGQGLQFLFEYFSETQRNKGNFPGRFSGRQFSNSRSEMNVSTLELGDSALYLCASRQGSNYGYTFGSGTRLTVV.

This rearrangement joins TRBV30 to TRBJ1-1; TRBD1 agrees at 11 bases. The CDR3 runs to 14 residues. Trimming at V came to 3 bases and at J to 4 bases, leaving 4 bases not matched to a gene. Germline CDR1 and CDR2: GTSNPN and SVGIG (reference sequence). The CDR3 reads CAWRGQGAFTEAFF. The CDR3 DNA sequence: TGTGCCTGGAGAGGACAGGGGGCTTTCACTGAAGCTTTCTTT.

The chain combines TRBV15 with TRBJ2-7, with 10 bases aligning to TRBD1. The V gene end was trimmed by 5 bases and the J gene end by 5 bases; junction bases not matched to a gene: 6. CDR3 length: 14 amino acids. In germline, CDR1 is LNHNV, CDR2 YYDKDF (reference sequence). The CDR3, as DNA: TGTGCCACCAGCTTCCGGGACAGGGGCCACGAGCAGTACTTC. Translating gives CATSFRDRGHEQYF.

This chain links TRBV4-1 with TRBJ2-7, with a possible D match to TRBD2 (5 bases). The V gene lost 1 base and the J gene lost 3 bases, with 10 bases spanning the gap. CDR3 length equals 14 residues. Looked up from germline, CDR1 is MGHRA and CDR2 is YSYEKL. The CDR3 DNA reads TGCGCCAGCAGCCAAGGCGGACTCGACTACGAGCAGTACTTC. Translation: CASSQGGLDYEQYF.